This entry concerns a single T cell receptor (beta chain). The antigen this receptor binds is unknown. The record has no base qualities; no much larger clone is one base away. TCRbeta CDR3 regions were amplified from genomic DNA using the immunoSEQ Assay, a bias-controlled multiplex PCR. The authors' analysis ran thus. Within the assay, amplification of reference gene primers was used to estimate how many nucleated cells each sample contained. To quantify the absolute abundance of each unique TCRbeta CDR3 rearrangement, sequence reads were collapsed and filtered. Productive Simpson clonality was computed per sample as the square root of Simpson's diversity index over productive rearrangements. The clones in this table, taken by TCRdb from immuneACCESS, are in-frame only. Not every clone is retained; where verified, under half of the shortfall comes from an unresolved V gene, and the cause of the rest is unknown. V and J calls plus clone size are reproduced from that table; the DNA served to infer D and trimming. In this sample the table shows 200,000 to 300,000 clones, 81% of which occur a single time. About 7.4% of the sample is held by the ten biggest clonotypes.

The sample is drawn from a study of blood T cell repertoires in COVID-19 (dated by TCRdb to 2018 to 2021). General notes on the study: The collaborator samples originated in the United States, Italy and Spain and spanned the acute and convalescent phases of COVID-19. The repertoires were released in a freely available public database meant as a resource for research on the immune response to SARS-CoV-2. Samples came from the ongoing ImmuneRACE study (first 160 participants) plus 1,254 subjects from 6 global collaborators. The material from the prospective study consisted of cDNA or gDNA derived from T cells, B-cell-depleted T cells, or PBMCs. Deeply sampled blood TCRbeta repertoires from subjects exposed to, actively infected with, or recovered from COVID-19 were included in the dataset. Where available, HLA class I and class II types were taken from metadata supplied by the sample provider and were not determined by assay-based typing. Sample metadata almost always included a de-identified subject ID, COVID-19 status, age in years and sex. Summary of the overall study and its limitations: Clinical and demographic metadata were provided uncurated, with the amount varying by source and participant.

Collaborating institutions collected whole blood in K2EDTA tubes following their own protocols. Collaborator samples were shipped for TCRbeta analysis as frozen whole blood, isolated PBMCs, or DNA extracted from either sample type. Unmatched junction bases come to 4, with V trimmed by 0 bases and J by 2 bases. Spanning cysteine to phenylalanine, the CDR3 consists of 15 amino acids. Only CDR3 DNA remains: 45 bases, in frame from the first base. CDR1 and CDR2 are read off the germline V gene as SGHRS and YFSETQ. The sample comprised peripheral blood. This TCR was sampled from a woman at least 80 years old with acute or convalescent COVID-19. The rearranged chain carries TRBV5-1 and TRBJ1-1; TRBD1 aligns with 7 central bases. The CDR3 region: CASSLAGTDNTEAFF. The DNA is TGCGCCAGCAGCTTGGCCGGGACAGACAACACTGAAGCTTTCTTT.